The 3 T cell receptor beta chains below were found in one sample sequenced in a study of T cells after yellow fever vaccination. TCRdb processed the 5' RACE reads anew with MiXCR; each CDR3 protein has one entry. The repertoire holds about 240,000 distinct CDR3 sequences, with 3.6% as singletons. The input for sequencing was PBMCs, taken 15 days after the yellow fever booster vaccination. Receptors were obtained from a man younger than 30 who received the YFV17D yellow fever vaccine.

The gene calls are TRBV6-2 or TRBV6-3 and TRBJ1-5; no firm D call. The germline CDR1 and CDR2 sequences are MNHEY and SVGEGT. This CDR3 is built from 13 residues. Between the trimmed V and J ends, which lost 6 bases and 5 bases, there was a span of 11 bases. The CDR3: CASSATTYQPQHF. The CDR3, as DNA: TGTGCCAGCAGCGCGACTACCTATCAGCCCCAGCATTTT.

The sample holds many counts of this clonotype. The J gene is TRBJ2-1, the V gene TRBV6-2 or TRBV6-3; D call uncertain. CDR1 and CDR2 from the germline V gene are MNHEY and SVGEGT. V lost 5 bases and J lost 10, with 15 bases in between. This CDR3 has 13 amino acids. The DNA of the CDR3 is TGTGCCAGCAGTCCTTACGCCCAACTGGAGCAGTTCTTC. Translating it yields CASSPYAQLEQFF.

This clonotype has ten or more counts. This sequence joins TRBV6-6 and TRBJ2-5, with 7 bases that match TRBD1. Germline V CDR1 and CDR2: MNHNY, SVGAGI (reference sequence). This CDR3 contains 15 residues. V was pared by 4 bases and J by 7 bases, with 12 bases of the junction left unmatched. This chain's CDR3 is CASSWQGEQELTQYF. As DNA, the CDR3 is TGTGCCAGCAGTTGGCAGGGGGAACAAGAGTTGACCCAGTACTTC.